This TCR beta chain stems from a study of T cell repertoires in cytomegalovirus infection. Turning to the study itself: Selection of CMV epitopes for the study included recently identified HLA-C-restricted and well-studied HLA-B-restricted ones. Carrying CMV and the relevant HLA type showed in public TCR beta signatures.

TCRdb re-analysed the reads in MiXCR, keeping a single row per CDR3 protein. The repertoire includes fewer than 850,000 distinct CDR3 sequences, almost 30% of them detected once, and around 13% sits in the top ten. This clonotype was seen a handful of times. Its specificity is unknown. Germline CDR1 and CDR2: MNHEY and SMNVEV (reference sequence). The length of the CDR3 is 15 residues. Trimming removed 9 bases at V and 1 base at J, with 15 bases between. The rearrangement links TRBV27 to TRBJ2-2; D is possibly TRBD2 (6 bases). The sequences come from cultured CD8+ T cells from PBMCs, collected from culture after CMV antigen stimulation. The receptor's source is a human donor in good health (CMV status not recorded). Some clones in this sample may be carry-over from other donors' samples. In nucleotides, the CDR3 is TGTGCCAGTGGGACTTTGGAATGGAACACCGGGGAGCTGTTTTTT. Translated, it gives CASGTLEWNTGELFF.